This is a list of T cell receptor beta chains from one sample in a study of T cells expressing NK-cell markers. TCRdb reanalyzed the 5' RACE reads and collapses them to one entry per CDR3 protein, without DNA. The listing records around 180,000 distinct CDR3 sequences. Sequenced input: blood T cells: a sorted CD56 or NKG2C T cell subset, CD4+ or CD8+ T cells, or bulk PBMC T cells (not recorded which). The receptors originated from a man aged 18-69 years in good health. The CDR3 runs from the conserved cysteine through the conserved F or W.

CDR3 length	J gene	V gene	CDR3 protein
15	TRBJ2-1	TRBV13	CASSLGSRPDNEQFF
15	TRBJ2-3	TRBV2	CAMGNSIPSTDTQYF
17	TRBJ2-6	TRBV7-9	CASSPRDRVLGANVLTF
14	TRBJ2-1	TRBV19	CASSTTASYNEQFF
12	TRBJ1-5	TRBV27	CASSSFNQPQHF
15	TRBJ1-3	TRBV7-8	CASSLGAKTGNTIYF
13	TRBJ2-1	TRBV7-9	CASLGAGLQEQFF
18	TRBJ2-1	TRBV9	CASSVGGLAGGTWGEQFF
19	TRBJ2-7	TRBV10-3	CAISQLAQDYRGVVDEQYF
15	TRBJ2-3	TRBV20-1	CSARPGLESTDTQYF
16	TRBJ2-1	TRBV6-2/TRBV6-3	CASSYSGGPLYNEQFF
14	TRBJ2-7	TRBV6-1	CAVRAGTGHYEQYF
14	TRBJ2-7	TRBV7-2	CASSDRDRVDEQYF
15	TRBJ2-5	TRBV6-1	CASSEHGGGIKTQYF
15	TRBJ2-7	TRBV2	CASRGGTGEKFEQYF
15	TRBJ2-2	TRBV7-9	CASSLAGHYTGELFF
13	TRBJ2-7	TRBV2	CASESGSSYEQYF
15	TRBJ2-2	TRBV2	CASSEAIQDTGELFF
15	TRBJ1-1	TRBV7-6	CASSLAQGGNTEAFF
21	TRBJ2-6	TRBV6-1	CASSEFPQSHPELSGANVLTF
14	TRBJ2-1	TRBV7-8	CASSFVESYSEQFF
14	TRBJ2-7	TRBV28	CASQGLAGSYEQYF